These T cell receptor beta chains were read from a single sample in a study of shared clonotypes between healthy human individuals. Libraries were prepared by immunoSEQ multiplex PCR; TCRdb keeps only in-frame clonotypes and omits some of them. The sample lists around 1.1 million clones; around 78% were seen once. The sample was memory CD4+ T cells from PBMCs. The origin of the receptors is a young man in good health. Some clones in this sample may be carry-over from other donors' samples. The CDR3 runs from the conserved cysteine through the conserved F or W. Each record gives: clone size, J gene, V gene, D gene, CDR3 DNA, CDR3 protein. The D gene is left open where the match is weak. Size tells how often a clone was seen (once, few, many) or the class of an expanded clone, and some rows leave it out.

. TRBJ2-7 TRBV7-9 . TGTGCCAGCAGCTCCTTCGGCTACGAGCAGTACTTC CASSSFGYEQYF
. TRBJ1-3 TRBV7-9 . TGTGCCAGCAGCTCCTATGTCAGCCGCTCTGGAAACACCATATATTTT CASSSYVSRSGNTIYF
few TRBJ2-1 TRBV2 . TGTGCCAGCCGGACATCTCAGGAGCAGTTCTTC CASRTSQEQFF
. TRBJ1-2 TRBV19 . TGTGCCAGTAGGAGTGGAGGGCGCTATGGCTACACCTTC CASRSGGRYGYTF
. TRBJ2-1 TRBV30 . TGTGCCTGCCGCACAGGAGTAACTAGTGAGCAGTTCTTC CACRTGVTSEQFF
. TRBJ2-2 TRBV19 TRBD2 TGTGCCAGTAGTATTAGCGGGAGGGTGACCGGGGAGCTGTTTTTT CASSISGRVTGELFF
once TRBJ2-2 TRBV4-3 . TGCGCCAGCAGCCAACGGACGGGCAGCACCGGGGAGCTGTTTTTT CASSQRTGSTGELFF
once TRBJ1-2 TRBV6-1 . TGTGCCAGCAGGGAGACAGGCGGTCGGAGGTATGGCTACACCTTC CASRETGGRRYGYTF
. TRBJ2-3 TRBV7-9 . TGTGCCAGCAGCTTAGAAGCCCCTACGCAGTATTTT CASSLEAPTQYF
few TRBJ1-3 TRBV6-5 . TGTGCCAGCAGTTACGCCGGGGGGGCTGGAAACACCATATATTTT CASSYAGGAGNTIYF
. TRBJ2-5 TRBV6-1 TRBD1 TGTGCCAGCACGACCCGGGACAGGAGGAAAGAGACCCAGTACTTC CASTTRDRRKETQYF
many TRBJ2-7 TRBV10-2 . TGCGCCAGCAGTGATAGTCGGTACGAGCAGTACTTC CASSDSRYEQYF
once TRBJ1-5 TRBV9 TRBD1 TGTGCCAGCAGCGTCGGACAGGGGGTTGATCAGCCCCAGCATTTT CASSVGQGVDQPQHF
. TRBJ2-5 TRBV30 . TGTGCCTGGAGTGTGACAGGCTACTCACGAGAGACCCAGTACTTC CAWSVTGYSRETQYF
. TRBJ2-5 TRBV27 . TGTGCCAGCAGGAGGGCAAGGTTGATACCCGCCGAAGAGACCCAGTACTTC CASRRARLIPAEETQYF
. TRBJ1-2 TRBV29-1 . TGCAGCGTTAAGGCAGCCGGCTACACCTTC CSVKAAGYTF
few TRBJ2-4 TRBV28 TRBD1 TGTGCCAGCAGTTTATCTGGGGCAGGGGGCGAAAACATTCAGTACTTC CASSLSGAGGENIQYF
. TRBJ2-2 TRBV4-1 TRBD2 TGCGCCAGCAGGGAGACTAGCGGACTACAGAGGAACACCGGGGAGCTGTTTTTT CASRETSGLQRNTGELFF
. TRBJ1-2 TRBV7-7 . TGTGCCAGCAGCCCGATTATGGGGGGAAACTATGGCTACACCTTC CASSPIMGGNYGYTF
. TRBJ2-7 TRBV6-5 TRBD2 TGTGCCAGCAGACCGGGGGGTTTAGTATACGAGCAGTACTTC CASRPGGLVYEQYF
. TRBJ2-5 TRBV7-2 . TGTGCCAGCAGCTGGGGCCCGCAAGAGACCCAGTACTTC CASSWGPQETQYF
once TRBJ1-1 TRBV29-1 TRBD1 TGCAGCGTTATTACGGTAGAAGGGGGCCCTGGGGCTTTCTTT CSVITVEGGPGAFF
. TRBJ2-5 TRBV7-2 . TGTGCCAGCAGCTCCCAACGGGAGACCCAGTACTTC CASSSQRETQYF
. TRBJ1-4 TRBV6-5 . TGTGCCAGCGGAAGACAGATAAGTAATGAAAAACTGTTTTTT CASGRQISNEKLFF
. TRBJ1-2 TRBV6-5 . TGTGCCAGCGATTGGGGGGGGCGGACCTATGGCTACACCTTC CASDWGGRTYGYTF
. TRBJ2-3 TRBV4-1 . TGCGCCAGCAGCCAAGATCCCGGGGTCCCAGATACGCAGTATTTT CASSQDPGVPDTQYF
once TRBJ2-1 TRBV10-2 . TGCGCCAGCAGCAGGGTAGGGGCCCGCCATGAGCAGTTCTTC CASSRVGARHEQFF
. TRBJ1-5 TRBV5-5 . TGTGCCAGCAGCTTGGGCTATGGGGCACGGGGGCAGCCCCAGCATTTT CASSLGYGARGQPQHF
. TRBJ1-1 TRBV20-1 . TGCAGTGTTTGGGCGCGCGCTGAAGCTTTCTTT CSVWARAEAFF
once TRBJ2-3 TRBV28 TRBD2 TGTGCCAGCAGACCCGGACTAGCGGGAGCCGGAGATACGCAGTATTTT CASRPGLAGAGDTQYF
. TRBJ2-7 TRBV11-3 . TGTGCCAGCAGCTTAGAGGGCGAGGTGAGCTCCTACGAGCAGTACTTC CASSLEGEVSSYEQYF
. TRBJ2-5 TRBV5-6 TRBD1 TGTGCCAGCAGCTTGGGGGCAGGGGGCTGGCCCCAGTACTTC CASSLGAGGWPQYF
. TRBJ1-2 TRBV6-1 . TGTGCCAGCTCCCAGGCCCCCTATGGCTACACCTTC CASSQAPYGYTF
. TRBJ2-6 TRBV7-9 TRBD2 TGTGCCAGCAGCTTAGGACTAGCGGGAGGGTCTGGGGCCAACGTCCTGACTTTC CASSLGLAGGSGANVLTF
. TRBJ2-3 TRBV30 TRBD2 TGTGCCTGGAGTCCCATCACTAGCGGGCTGCAGTATTTT CAWSPITSGLQYF
. TRBJ2-2 TRBV28 . TGTGCCAGCAGTTTGCAAGGGTCCCCTCGGACCGGGGAGCTGTTTTTT CASSLQGSPRTGELFF
. TRBJ2-7 TRBV19 . TGTGCCAGTAGTATAGAGGGCGGCTACGAGCAGTACTTC CASSIEGGYEQYF
. TRBJ2-7 TRBV7-3 TRBD2 TGTGCCAGCAGCTCCACCCTAGCGGGAGTGTACGAGCAGTACTTC CASSSTLAGVYEQYF
. TRBJ2-6 TRBV7-2 . TGTGCCAGCAGCCTACAGGGAAATATTGGTGCCAACGTCCTGACTTTC CASSLQGNIGANVLTF
. TRBJ1-5 TRBV2 TRBD1 TGTGCCAGCAGTTCCCAGGGGGCCTATCAGCCCCAGCATTTT CASSSQGAYQPQHF
. TRBJ2-1 TRBV6-1 TRBD2 TGTGCCAGCCGGGCCGCGAGGACTAGCGGGAGTAAGTTCTTC CASRAARTSGSKFF
few TRBJ2-1 TRBV19 TRBD1 TGTGCCAGTAGTATAGATTACGGACAGGGGGAGTTCTTC CASSIDYGQGEFF
. TRBJ2-1 TRBV2 . TGTGCCAGCAGTGCGAGCCCCGCGCAGTTCTTC CASSASPAQFF
. TRBJ2-1 TRBV18 . TGTGCCAGCTCACCAGGCGGGGTCGATGAGCAGTTCTTC CASSPGGVDEQFF
. TRBJ1-2 TRBV6-6 . TGTGCCAGCAGTTTGAAGGGATCCTATGGCTACACCTTC CASSLKGSYGYTF
once TRBJ1-4 TRBV10-3 . TGTGCCATCAGCGAGCGGGCAACTAATGAAAAACTGTTTTTT CAISERATNEKLFF
. TRBJ2-1 TRBV11-2 . TGTGCCAGCAGCTTAGGTGGCTTGGCGTTGGCTGAGCAGTTCTTC CASSLGGLALAEQFF
many TRBJ2-4 TRBV13 TRBD1 TGTGCCAGCAGCTCGGCACAAGGGGGCGGAGACCCCATTCAGTACTTC CASSSAQGGGDPIQYF
once TRBJ2-1 TRBV10-1 . TGCGCCAGCAGTGAGTCGCATCGACCTAACAATGAGCAGTTCTTC CASSESHRPNNEQFF
few TRBJ2-5 TRBV4-1 . TGCGCCAGCAGAAAGGGGGACAGCGGGGAGACCCAGTACTTC CASRKGDSGETQYF
few TRBJ1-4 TRBV5-1 TRBD1 TGCGCCAGCAGGGCCGGGACAGGTACAACTAATGAAAAACTGTTTTTT CASRAGTGTTNEKLFF